Following are 9 T cell receptor beta chains from one sample sequenced in a study of blood T cell repertoires in COVID-19. Sequenced by immunoSEQ multiplex PCR; TCRdb stores in-frame clones only, minus some. The data hold a few hundred thousand clones, with about 87% observed a single time. The source material was PBMCs or T cells enriched from blood (not recorded which). All receptors derive from a woman under 30 who had recovered from COVID-19.

This chain joins TRBV9 and TRBJ2-3; no clear D gene. The V gene lost 2 bases and the J gene lost 6 bases, with 7 bases spanning the gap. CDR1 SGDLS and CDR2 YYNGEE come from the germline V gene. The CDR3 spans 12 residues. CDR3 amino acids: CASSVNPDTQYF. In DNA form, the CDR3 reads TGTGCCAGCAGCGTCAATCCCGATACGCAGTATTTT.

This chain joins TRBV29-1 and TRBJ2-2; D is perhaps TRBD1 (5 bases). The CDR3 spans 14 residues. The ends were cut back, 0 bases at V and 3 bases at J, with 8 bases in the middle. Germline CDR1 reads SQVTM; CDR2 reads ANQGSEA. In nucleotides, the CDR3 is TGCAGCGTTGAAGAGGGGCGGTACACCGGGGAGCTGTTTTTT. It yields the protein CSVEEGRYTGELFF.

The CDR3 is CASILSPGQGNTEAFF. CDR3 DNA: TGTGCCAGCATCCTGTCCCCCGGACAAGGGAACACTGAAGCTTTCTTT. This sequence joins TRBV7-2 and TRBJ1-1, with a tentative D call TRBD1 (5 bases). The germline V and J ends were trimmed by 7 bases and 1 base, with 19 bases remaining between them. The CDR3 consists of 16 residues. The V gene's germline CDR1 is SGHTA and CDR2 FQGNSA.

The rearrangement uses TRBV7-2 and TRBJ2-5; 12 bases map to TRBD2. This CDR3 comprises 15 residues. Unmatched junction bases numbered 6, after V lost 5 bases and J lost 5 bases. Germline CDR1 reads SGHTA; CDR2 reads FQGNSA. The CDR3, as DNA: TGTGCCAGCAGCCCCGGACTAGCGGGAATGGAGACCCAGTACTTC. Its protein product is CASSPGLAGMETQYF.

The chain has TRBV12-3 or TRBV12-4 and TRBJ1-1; no clear D gene. The CDR3 is 13 amino acids. The ends were cut back, 6 bases at V and 0 bases at J, with 8 bases in the middle. CDR3 sequence (DNA): TGTGCCAGCAGCCTGACAATGAACACTGAAGCTTTCTTT. Amino acids: CASSLTMNTEAFF.

This chain connects TRBV14 to TRBJ1-6; TRBD1 is a possible D gene (6 bases). The V end lost 4 bases, the J end lost 6 bases, and 16 bases lay between the germline ends. The germline V gene has CDR1 SGHDN and CDR2 FVKESK. The CDR3 spans 16 residues. CDR3 nucleotide sequence: TGTGCCAGCAGCCCAGGGGTGGGGTTGGCTAATTCACCCCTCCACTTT. Protein sequence: CASSPGVGLANSPLHF.

The gene calls are TRBV4-3 and TRBJ1-2, with 9 bases lining up with TRBD1. Looked up from germline, CDR1 is LGHNA and CDR2 is YSLEER. J gave up 5 bases and V 3 bases, and 13 bases lay outside the gene matches. CDR3 length: 17 residues. The CDR3 DNA is TGCGCCAGCAGCCATGTCGGGGGGGGGACAGGGACTTATGGCTACACCTTC. Protein: CASSHVGGGTGTYGYTF.

The chain combines TRBV14 with TRBJ2-7; D is undetermined. The CDR3 covers 17 residues. The V gene lost 0 bases and the J gene lost 3 bases, with 18 bases spanning the gap. Germline V lookup: CDR1 SGHDN, CDR2 FVKESK. Here the CDR3 reads CASSQDGYGEKIYEQYF. CDR3 bases: TGTGCCAGCAGCCAAGACGGGTACGGTGAGAAAATCTACGAGCAGTACTTC.

This chain joins TRBV4-1 and TRBJ2-7, with 7 bases identical to TRBD1. J gave up 0 bases and V 4 bases, and 9 bases lay outside the gene matches. Germline values: CDR1 MGHRA, CDR2 YSYEKL. The CDR3 has 16 residues. CDR3 bases: TGCGCCAGCAGCCGGGTTTGGGACAGCTCCTCCTACGAGCAGTACTTC. It translates to CASSRVWDSSSYEQYF.